This is a list of T cell receptor beta chains from one sample in a study of OX40 agonist ivuxolimab in advanced cancers. The assay was immunoSEQ multiplex PCR, and TCRdb's table has in-frame clones only and misses some. The sample lists approximately 60,000 clones, about 82% occurring once. This sample comprised CD4+ or CD8+ T cells sorted from blood, obtained in a trial of the OX40 agonist ivuxolimab. All receptors derive from an adult with an advanced solid tumor such as melanoma, head and neck, liver or kidney cancer. Both conserved end residues are part of each CDR3. The D gene is left open where the match is weak. Size is stated for part of the rows, as once, few or many counts, or as a class when the clone is expanded.

v_gene	d_gene	abundance	j_gene	CDR3nt	CDR3aa
TRBV4-2	.	.	TRBJ1-1	TGTGCCAGCAGCCAAGATCTTGCAAGGGGATTGAACACTGAAGCTTTCTTT	CASSQDLARGLNTEAFF
TRBV9	.	.	TRBJ2-3	TGTGCCAGCAGCGCCCGGGACTTCATCACAGATACGCAGTATTTT	CASSARDFITDTQYF
TRBV18	.	.	TRBJ2-5	TGTGCCAGCTCACTCGAAGAGACCCAGTACTTC	CASSLEETQYF
TRBV6-1	.	.	TRBJ1-2	TGCGCCAGCGGACCTTCCCGGCTGGATTCCAAAGGCTACACCTTC	CASGPSRLDSKGYTF
TRBV5-6	.	few	TRBJ1-2	TGTGCCAGCAATTACGGGGTCGGCTATGGCTACACCTTC	CASNYGVGYGYTF
TRBV25-1	.	.	TRBJ1-6	TGTGCCAGCAGTGAGTCTGGCCGGGCCGGATCATCTAATCCCCTCCACTTT	CASSESGRAGSSNPLHF
TRBV10-1	.	.	TRBJ1-1	TGCGCCAGCAGGAGACAGGAGGACACTGAAGCTTTCTTT	CASRRQEDTEAFF
TRBV7-6	.	.	TRBJ2-5	TGTGCCAGCAGCCCGACCCAAGAGACCCAGTACTTC	CASSPTQETQYF
TRBV18	TRBD1	.	TRBJ1-5	TGTGCCAGCTCACAGGGGACAGGGAGGAATCAGCCCCAGCATTTT	CASSQGTGRNQPQHF
TRBV4-1	.	.	TRBJ1-6	TGCGCCAGCAGCCAAGAGGAAGTCCCTCCAACTTATAATTCACCCCTCCACTTT	CASSQEEVPPTYNSPLHF
TRBV19	.	.	TRBJ2-3	TGTGCCAGTAGTATTAAGGGCTCGGCGGATACGCAGTATTTT	CASSIKGSADTQYF
TRBV10-3	.	once	TRBJ2-3	TGTGCCATCAGTGAGGGGTTTTCAACTTCAGATACGCAGTATTTT	CAISEGFSTSDTQYF
TRBV18	.	.	TRBJ2-1	TGTGCCAGCTCCGGGAGTCGCGATGAGCAGTTCTTC	CASSGSRDEQFF
TRBV9	TRBD2	.	TRBJ2-3	TGTGCCAGCAGCGGCCCACTTGGGCTAGCGGGGGGGACAGATACGCAGTATTTT	CASSGPLGLAGGTDTQYF
TRBV5-6	.	.	TRBJ2-2	TGTGCCAGCAGCTTTTACAGTCCGAACACCGGGGAGCTGTTTTTT	CASSFYSPNTGELFF
TRBV18	.	.	TRBJ2-7	TGTGCCAGCTCACCATCTGTGGACTCCTACGAGCAGTACTTC	CASSPSVDSYEQYF
TRBV14	.	.	TRBJ1-6	TGTGCCAGCAGCCACGCGGCCCAGTCCCTCCACTTT	CASSHAAQSLHF
TRBV19	TRBD1	.	TRBJ2-5	TGTGCCAGTAGTAGAGGGGGACAGGGCTTGGAGACCCAGTACTTC	CASSRGGQGLETQYF
TRBV19	.	.	TRBJ2-2	TGTGCCAGTAGTATTCGGCCCGGGGAGCTGTTTTTT	CASSIRPGELFF
TRBV7-8	.	.	TRBJ1-2	TGTGCCAGCAGCTTAACCCCGCTAGCAAAGGCGAACTATGGCTACACCTTC	CASSLTPLAKANYGYTF
TRBV7-3	.	.	TRBJ1-1	TGTGCCAGCAGCCCTGTAGAGGGGACTGAAGCTTTCTTT	CASSPVEGTEAFF
TRBV7-8	.	.	TRBJ2-7	TGTGCCAGCAGCCAAAAACGGACAGTCGAGCAGTACTTC	CASSQKRTVEQYF
TRBV11-3	.	.	TRBJ2-2	TGTGCCAGCAGCTTAGAAGCCGGCACCGGGGAGCTGTTTTTT	CASSLEAGTGELFF
TRBV29-1	.	.	TRBJ2-2	TGCAGCGTTGATGCGGGCGGGGAGCTGTTTTTT	CSVDAGGELFF
TRBV9	TRBD2	.	TRBJ2-4	TGTGCCAGCAGCCCCCTGGGGGCGGGAGGGAAAAACATTCAGTACTTC	CASSPLGAGGKNIQYF
TRBV5-6	.	.	TRBJ2-7	TGTGCCAGCAGCTTACAGTACGAGCAGTACTTC	CASSLQYEQYF
TRBV19	.	.	TRBJ1-1	TGTGCCAGTAGTCGAAGTAGTCAGGGAGGACGCACTGAAGCTTTCTTT	CASSRSSQGGRTEAFF